The 26 T cell receptor beta chains listed next were all sequenced from one sample in a study of blood T cells in healthy people across ages. With a J-beta primer mix and a sample-barcoded 5' primer, a second PCR ran about 7 to 12 cycles. Via MiXCR, TCRdb re-called the 5' RACE reads, giving one row per CDR3 protein. The sample lists some 710,000 distinct CDR3 sequences, 22% occurring once. Sequencing used blood. These receptors were taken from a man between 65 and 85 years old in good health.

The chain couples TRBV3-1 to TRBJ2-5; D may be TRBD2 (6 bases). This CDR3 region has 14 residues. Trimming shortened V by 4 bases and J by 3 bases, and 12 bases separated the two germline ends. From germline, CDR1 is LGHDT and CDR2 YNNKEL (reference sequence). This chain's CDR3 is CASSRAGSEETQYF. Written as DNA, the CDR3 is TGTGCCAGCAGCCGTGCGGGGTCGGAAGAGACCCAGTACTTC.

The chain is built from TRBV20-1 and TRBJ1-2, with D uncertain. Trimming left V 3 bases short and J 8 bases short, with 10 bases between. The CDR3 covers 11 residues. CDR1 DFQATT and CDR2 SNEGSKA come from the germline V gene (reference sequence). The CDR3 loop reads CSASNSRGYTF. The CDR3 DNA is TGCAGTGCTAGTAACTCTCGGGGCTACACCTTC.

This clonotype showed up many times. The chain carries TRBV27 and TRBJ1-2; 8 positions agree with TRBD1. V was pared by 2 bases and J by 7 bases, with 6 bases of the junction left unmatched. This CDR3 comprises 14 residues. In germline, CDR1 is MNHEY, CDR2 SMNVEV (reference sequence). CDR3 DNA sequence: TGTGCCAGCAGTTTACAGGGGGCCTGGGGTGGCTACACCTTC. This encodes CASSLQGAWGGYTF.

The chain uses TRBV20-1 and TRBJ2-3; D not resolved. V lost 7 bases and J lost 2, with 7 bases in between. CDR3 length equals 11 residues. Germline-derived CDR1 and CDR2 are DFQATT and SNEGSKA (reference sequence). In DNA, the CDR3 is TGCAGTGGCCAGATCACAGATACGCAGTATTTT. Translation: CSGQITDTQYF.

The rearrangement links TRBV2 to TRBJ1-3, with D maybe TRBD1 (5 bases). Trimming left V 11 bases short and J 0 bases short, with 11 bases between. This CDR3 contains 13 residues. From germline, CDR1 is SNHLY and CDR2 FYNNEI. CDR3 sequence reads: CAVGGFSGNTIYF. The CDR3 DNA sequence: TGTGCCGTGGGGGGATTCTCTGGAAACACCATATATTTT. The variable domain in full, with the rest retrieved from reference TRBV2 and TRBJ1-3, is EPEVTQTPSHQVTQMGQEVILRCVPISNHLYFYWYRQILGQKVEFLVSFYNNEISEKSEIFDDQFSVERPDGSNFTLKIRSTKLEDSAMYFCAVGGFSGNTIYFGEGSWLTVV.

The chain couples TRBV20-1 to TRBJ1-5, with 7 positions matching TRBD1. This CDR3 spans 17 amino acids. Germline V gene sequence: CDR1 DFQATT, CDR2 SNEGSKA (reference sequence). Trimming cost V 6 bases and J 5 bases; bases outside gene matches: 19. CDR3 coding DNA: TGCAGTGCCACTACTAGTCAAACGGGACAGCGCTATCAGCCCCAGCATTTT. Protein: CSATTSQTGQRYQPQHF.

This chain links TRBV19 with TRBJ2-3; 7 bases agree with TRBD2. The CDR3 totals 15 residues. The germline V gene has CDR1 LNHDA and CDR2 SQIVND (reference sequence). Trimming cost V 4 bases and J 2 bases; bases outside gene matches: 6. The CDR3: CASSTGGEPTDTQYF. The DNA of the CDR3 is TGTGCCAGTAGTACGGGAGGAGAGCCCACAGATACGCAGTATTTT.

The chain combines TRBV7-2 with TRBJ2-1, with TRBD1 identical over 7 bases. Germline loops: CDR1 SGHTA, CDR2 FQGNSA. The CDR3 has 16 residues. J was trimmed by 2 bases and V by 5 bases; bases with no gene match: 9. CDR3: CASSEWGQPTYNEQFF. Here the CDR3 DNA reads TGTGCCAGCAGCGAGTGGGGACAGCCTACCTACAATGAGCAGTTCTTC.

The J gene is TRBJ2-2, the V gene TRBV5-6; 9 nucleotides match TRBD2. J gave up 5 bases and V 2 bases, and 7 bases lay outside the gene matches. Germline V lookup: CDR1 SGHDT, CDR2 YYEEEE. The CDR3 contains 16 residues. Here the CDR3 DNA reads TGTGCCAGCAGCTTCGGCGGGGGGGCGATTACCGGGGAGCTGTTTTTT. Protein: CASSFGGGAITGELFF.

V is TRBV29-1 and J is TRBJ2-3; 7 bases map to TRBD1. This CDR3 region has 13 residues. Germline V gene sequence: CDR1 SQVTM, CDR2 ANQGSEA. The J segment lost 4 bases and the V segment lost 3 bases, leaving 4 bases of the junction unmatched. CDR3 sequence reads: CSVEKTGADTQYF. Here the CDR3 DNA reads TGCAGCGTTGAGAAAACAGGGGCAGATACGCAGTATTTT.

A few counts support this clonotype. CDR3 nucleotide sequence: TGTGCCAGCAGCGTAAGGCGGGGGGAAGATACGCAGTATTTT. Protein product: CASSVRRGEDTQYF. The genes are TRBV9 and TRBJ2-3, with TRBD2 identical over 8 bases. Germline CDR1 reads SGDLS; CDR2 reads YYNGEE. CDR3 size: 14 residues. The V gene end was trimmed by 1 base and the J gene end by 5 bases; junction bases not matched to a gene: 3. The full variable domain, its missing parts supplied by reference TRBV9 and TRBJ2-3, is DSGVTQTPKHLITATGQRVTLRCSPRSGDLSVYWYQQSLDQGLQFLIQYYNGEERAKGNILERFSAQQFPDLHSELNLSSLELGDSALYFCASSVRRGEDTQYFGPGTRLTVL.

This clonotype was counted at least ten times. This sequence joins TRBV20-1 and TRBJ2-3; 7 positions agree with TRBD2. The CDR3 is made up of 13 amino acids. The germline V gene encodes CDR1 DFQATT and CDR2 SNEGSKA (reference sequence). V was pared by 6 bases and J by 8 bases, with 11 bases of the junction left unmatched. The CDR3 region is CSAIEALAGTQYF. Here the CDR3 DNA reads TGCAGTGCGATCGAGGCCTTAGCGGGTACGCAGTATTTT.

This clonotype was seen only a few times. V gene TRBV3-1 combines with J gene TRBJ2-5; 7 nucleotides line up with TRBD2. Judging by the DNA end, TRBJ2-7 fits better; the J call may be wrong. The CDR3 is 16 amino acids. CDR1 and CDR2 (germline): LGHDT, YNNKEL (reference sequence). Here the CDR3 DNA reads TGTGCCAGCAGGGACACAGGAGCGGGGCCTCCCTACGAGCAGTACTTC. This sequence encodes CASRDTGAGPPYEQYF.

The gene calls are TRBV7-9 and TRBJ2-6; possibly TRBD1 for D (5 bases). Trimming took off 5 bases at V and 2 bases at J, with 22 bases between the two ends. Germline V gene data show CDR1 as SEHNR and CDR2 as FQNEAQ (reference sequence). This CDR3 is 19 amino acids long. The CDR3 protein is CASSTQTALEWAGANVLTF. The CDR3 DNA reads as TGTGCCAGCAGCACACAGACAGCCCTCGAATGGGCTGGGGCCAACGTCCTGACTTTC.

This clonotype has only a few counts. V is TRBV7-8 and J is TRBJ1-2; D possibly corresponds to TRBD1 (5 bases). The CDR3 spans 14 residues. V lost 0 bases and J lost 4, with 9 bases in between. In germline, CDR1 is SGHVS, CDR2 FQNEAQ. In nucleotides, the CDR3 is TGTGCCAGCAGCTTAGCCCCGGGGACCTATGGCTACACCTTC. Amino acid sequence: CASSLAPGTYGYTF.

The chain has TRBV9 and TRBJ2-6; 7 nucleotides agree with TRBD1. This CDR3 is 18 amino acids long. Per the germline V gene, CDR1 is SGDLS and CDR2 is YYNGEE. V was clipped by 0 bases and J by 0 bases; unmatched bases: 6. CDR3 DNA sequence: TGTGCCAGCAGCGTAGGACAGGGCCATCTCTCTGGGGCCAACGTCCTGACTTTC. Amino acids: CASSVGQGHLSGANVLTF.

This clonotype was detected only a few times. The chain combines TRBV7-6 with TRBJ2-7; TRBD1 aligns across 10 bases. This CDR3 spans 15 amino acids. With 5 bases clipped from V and 4 bases from J, the junction kept 8 bases outside the gene matches. Per germline, CDR1 SGHVS and CDR2 FNYEAQ. The CDR3 DNA reads as TGTGCCAGCAGCACCGGGGACAGGGGATCGTACGAGCAGTACTTC. Its protein product is CASSTGDRGSYEQYF.

In this sample, this clonotype turned up a few times. The V gene is TRBV9, the J gene TRBJ1-5, with D uncertain. V was trimmed by 0 bases and J by 0 bases, leaving 7 bases between them. The CDR3 consists of 15 residues. Germline lookup yields CDR1 SGDLS and CDR2 YYNGEE. Written as DNA, the CDR3 is TGTGCCAGCAGCGTAGGACGGAATAGCAATCAGCCCCAGCATTTT. It specifies CASSVGRNSNQPQHF.

The chain uses TRBV20-1 and TRBJ1-1; D might be TRBD1 (6 bases). The CDR3 is 13 amino acids. The ends were cut back, 3 bases at V and 5 bases at J, with 13 bases in the middle. Germline CDR1 is DFQATT and CDR2 is SNEGSKA (reference sequence). CDR3 coding DNA: TGCAGTGCTAGTGGGGGGCGCTGGACTGAAGCTTTCTTT. It codes for CSASGGRWTEAFF.

This clonotype was seen a handful of times. The CDR3 DNA sequence: TGCGCCAGCAGCTTCGCAGGGTGGGACGGGCAGTACTTC. Protein sequence: CASSFAGWDGQYF. This sequence joins TRBV5-1 and TRBJ2-7, with D tentatively TRBD1 or TRBD2 (5 bases each). The CDR3 runs 13 residues. The V end was cut by 2 bases, the J end by 9 bases, with 15 bases between. Germline V gene sequence: CDR1 SGHRS, CDR2 YFSETQ.

The chain couples TRBV15 to TRBJ2-5; 10 nucleotides align to TRBD1. The end of the DNA fits TRBJ2-1 better, so the J call may be wrong. The CDR3 has 14 amino acids. Germline V gene sequence: CDR1 LNHNV, CDR2 YYDKDF (reference sequence). CDR3 in amino acids: CATSRVGTGVEQFF. DNA for the CDR3: TGTGCCACCAGCAGAGTTGGGACAGGGGTGGAGCAGTTCTTC.

This clonotype occurred many times. V usage is TRBV13 and J usage is TRBJ2-5; D is unresolved. Germline CDR1 is PRHDT and CDR2 is FYEKMQ (reference sequence). The ends were cut back, 5 bases at V and 3 bases at J, with 10 bases in the middle. The CDR3 totals 13 residues. CDR3 sequence reads: CASSDLFEETQYF. The CDR3 coding sequence is TGTGCCAGCAGCGACCTCTTCGAAGAGACCCAGTACTTC. The complete variable domain, with remaining parts taken from reference TRBV13 and TRBJ2-5, reads AAGVIQSPRHLIKEKRETATLKCYPIPRHDTVYWYQQGPGQDPQFLISFYEKMQSDKGSIPDRFSAQQFSDYHSELNMSSLELGDSALYFCASSDLFEETQYFGPGTRLLVL.

V is TRBV20-1 and J is TRBJ1-2, with 8 nucleotides matching TRBD1. CDR3 size: 13 residues. The V segment lost 7 bases and the J segment 6 bases; nucleotides outside the gene matches: 10. The germline V gene has CDR1 DFQATT and CDR2 SNEGSKA (reference sequence). CDR3 DNA sequence: TGCAGTGTCGGAGGACAGGGTGAGAATGGCTACACCTTC. Amino acids: CSVGGQGENGYTF.

The J gene is TRBJ1-1, the V gene TRBV5-1; TRBD1 is a possible D gene (5 bases). Per the germline V gene, CDR1 is SGHRS and CDR2 is YFSETQ. Trimming pared 4 bases from V and 4 bases from J, leaving 14 bases between. The CDR3 runs to 14 residues. DNA for the CDR3: TGCGCCAGCAGCAGGGACTACGGGAGCACTGAAGCTTTCTTT. Translated, it gives CASSRDYGSTEAFF.

This clonotype was detected only a few times. For the CDR3, the DNA is TGTGCCAGCAGCCAAGTCCTCACGAACACTGAAGCTTTCTTT. Translated: CASSQVLTNTEAFF. The chain carries TRBV14 and TRBJ1-1, with D uncertain. V gave up 1 base and J gave up 1 base, with 7 bases separating them. The CDR3 spans 14 residues. Germline values: CDR1 SGHDN, CDR2 FVKESK.

This clonotype was recorded many times. The V call is TRBV3-1, the J call TRBJ2-1; no clear D. V was pared by 5 bases and J by 0 bases, with 11 bases between. In germline, CDR1 is LGHDT, CDR2 YNNKEL (reference sequence). The CDR3 loop spans 15 amino acids. The CDR3, as DNA: TGTGCCAGCAGCGTCCAGCCCTCCTCCTACAATGAGCAGTTCTTC. Encoded protein: CASSVQPSSYNEQFF.